These 27 T cell receptor beta chains came from one sample sequenced in a study of blood T cell repertoires in COVID-19. Only in-frame clones appear in the TCRdb table, and some are missing; sequencing was by immunoSEQ multiplex PCR. The table shows approximately 250,000 clones, with approximately 88% occurring only once. The sample taken for sequencing was PBMCs or T cells enriched from blood (not recorded which). The receptors here all came from a woman in her 30s who had recovered from COVID-19.

The rearrangement uses TRBV5-8 and TRBJ1-2; 7 bases agree with TRBD1. V shed 4 bases and J 3 bases; nucleotides not matched to a gene: 6. From germline, CDR1 is SGHTS and CDR2 YDEGEE. The CDR3 covers 14 residues. In DNA form, the CDR3 reads TGTGCCAGCAGCCTACAGGGGAGACACTATGGCTACACCTTC. It codes for CASSLQGRHYGYTF.

The V call is TRBV6-5, the J call TRBJ2-7, with 7 bases fitting TRBD2. The germline CDR1 and CDR2 sequences are MNHEY and SVGAGI. The V segment lost 6 bases and the J segment 3 bases; nucleotides outside the gene matches: 11. This CDR3 spans 15 amino acids. CDR3 nucleotides: TGTGCCAGCAGGGCCTTACTAGCGCCCCACTACGAGCAGTACTTC. Translating gives CASRALLAPHYEQYF.

The chain employs TRBV9 and TRBJ2-7; 7 nucleotides agree with TRBD2. CDR1 is SGDLS, CDR2 YYNGEE, per germline. The ends lost 3 bases at V and 2 bases at J; junction bases unmatched: 14. The CDR3 runs 17 residues. CDR3 protein: CASSDDKRGRSTYEQYF. The CDR3, as DNA: TGTGCCAGCAGCGATGACAAGCGGGGACGTTCGACCTACGAGCAGTACTTC.

CDR3 DNA sequence: TGTGCCAGCAGCTTATACGCGGGGGGCAGCACCGGGGAGCTGTTTTTT. It codes for CASSLYAGGSTGELFF. The chain has TRBV7-9 and TRBJ2-2; 8 nucleotides align to TRBD2. The CDR3 is 16 amino acids. Germline CDR1 is SEHNR and CDR2 is FQNEAQ (reference sequence). V trimming: 2 bases; J trimming: 4 bases; junction bases outside the gene matches: 6.

V gene TRBV9 combines with J gene TRBJ1-3, with 8 bases aligning to TRBD1. Germline CDR1 is SGDLS and CDR2 is YYNGEE. The V and J ends lost 2 bases and 1 base, in that order; junction bases with no gene match: 2. CDR3 length equals 15 residues. DNA for the CDR3: TGTGCCAGCAGCGTCAGGGGGCAGTCTGGAAACACCATATATTTT. It translates to CASSVRGQSGNTIYF.

The chain links TRBV6-1 to TRBJ1-5; 9 positions match TRBD1. The V gene end was trimmed by 2 bases and the J gene end by 6 bases; junction bases not matched to a gene: 11. Germline CDR1 MNHNS, CDR2 SASEGT. The CDR3 length is 17 residues. CDR3 protein: CASSEQRRTGGTQPQHF. DNA of the CDR3: TGTGCCAGCAGTGAACAACGACGCACAGGGGGCACTCAGCCCCAGCATTTT.

The gene calls are TRBV7-3 and TRBJ2-3, with D perhaps TRBD1 (6 bases). V was clipped by 5 bases and J by 6 bases, with 18 bases between them. The CDR3 sequence is 15 residues long. Germline CDR1 reads SGHTA; CDR2 reads FQGTGA. The CDR3 DNA reads TGTGCCAGCAGCGATGGGACAAGGGCCCCCGATACGCAGTATTTT. Amino acids: CASSDGTRAPDTQYF.

J is TRBJ2-7 and V is TRBV27, with D perhaps TRBD2 (6 bases). V dropped 3 bases and J dropped 4 bases, with 10 bases sitting between them. The CDR3 length is 13 residues. Germline V gene sequence: CDR1 MNHEY, CDR2 SMNVEV (reference sequence). CDR3 loop: CASSFFGGYEQYF. The CDR3 bases are TGTGCCAGCAGTTTCTTTGGGGGGTACGAGCAGTACTTC.

This chain uses TRBV28 with TRBJ2-7; TRBD1 matches 9 bases. CDR3 length equals 14 residues. The V and J ends lost 6 bases and 4 bases, in that order; junction bases with no gene match: 7. Germline V lookup: CDR1 MDHEN, CDR2 SYDVKM. The CDR3 DNA reads TGTGCCAGCAGCCTGACCGGGACAGGGTACGAGCAGTACTTC. This codes for CASSLTGTGYEQYF. The full variable domain, completed using reference TRBV28 and TRBJ2-7, is DVKVTQSSRYLVKRTGEKVFLECVQDMDHENMFWYRQDPGLGLRLIYFSYDVKMKEKGDIPEGYSVSREKKERFSLILESASTNQTSMYLCASSLTGTGYEQYFGPGTRLTVT.

The CDR3 DNA reads as TGTGCCAGCAGTTTAGGGGGGGATGGGGACAATGAGCAGTTCTTC. This codes for CASSLGGDGDNEQFF. The rearrangement uses TRBV27 and TRBJ2-1; 7 bases line up with TRBD2. CDR3 length: 15 amino acids. J gave up 5 bases and V 2 bases, and 6 bases lay outside the gene matches. CDR1 is MNHEY and CDR2 is SMNVEV in the germline V gene (reference sequence).

The chain carries TRBV12-3 or TRBV12-4 and TRBJ1-1; D perhaps matches TRBD1 (5 bases). This CDR3 spans 12 amino acids. The germline V and J ends were trimmed by 7 bases and 3 bases, with 9 bases remaining between them. The CDR3 DNA reads TGTGCCAGCACCTTCAGGGACACTGAAGCTTTCTTT. Protein product: CASTFRDTEAFF.

V usage is TRBV11-2 and J usage is TRBJ2-2, with 9 positions matching TRBD1. CDR1 and CDR2 (germline): SGHAT, FQNNGV. The CDR3 contains 17 residues. V trimming: 1 base; J trimming: 4 bases; junction bases outside the gene matches: 7. The CDR3 spells CASSLAVGQGGTGELFF. The CDR3 DNA reads TGTGCCAGCAGCTTAGCAGTGGGACAGGGCGGCACCGGGGAGCTGTTTTTT.

The gene calls are TRBV13 and TRBJ1-5; TRBD1 agrees at 10 bases. The CDR3 has 13 residues. From germline, CDR1 is PRHDT and CDR2 FYEKMQ (reference sequence). Trimming cost V 8 bases and J 3 bases; bases outside gene matches: 1. The CDR3 protein is CASRQGANQPQHF. The CDR3 nucleotides read TGTGCCAGCCGACAGGGGGCCAATCAGCCCCAGCATTTT.

Note on this clone: This may arise from a read error, as a much more abundant clone is one base away. This chain joins TRBV28 and TRBJ1-1; D remains ambiguous. CDR1 and CDR2 (germline): MDHEN, SYDVKM. V was shortened by 5 bases and J by 4 bases, with 5 bases between the two germline ends. CDR3 size: 11 residues. CDR3 in DNA: TGTGCCAGCAGTCGCGGCACTGAAGCTTTCTTT. It specifies CASSRGTEAFF.

This sequence joins TRBV4-1 and TRBJ1-1; a weak D match, TRBD1 (5 bases). The germline V gene encodes CDR1 MGHRA and CDR2 YSYEKL. This CDR3 is built from 16 residues. Trimming removed 0 bases from V and 2 bases from J, with 13 bases in between. As DNA, the CDR3 is TGCGCCAGCAGCCAAGAGGGCAGGGTGAGAAACACTGAAGCTTTCTTT. This gives the protein CASSQEGRVRNTEAFF.

The chain joins TRBV5-1 to TRBJ2-1, with 8 bases identical to TRBD2. This CDR3 is built from 17 residues. V lost 7 bases to trimming and J lost 1 base; unmatched junction nucleotides: 13. Germline V CDR1 and CDR2: SGHRS, YFSETQ. In DNA form, the CDR3 reads TGCGCCAGCTCTGATAGCGGGGTCCGGTTATCCTACAATGAGCAGTTCTTC. Translation: CASSDSGVRLSYNEQFF.

This chain connects TRBV5-6 to TRBJ2-1, with 7 bases lining up with TRBD1. The germline CDR1 and CDR2 sequences are SGHDT and YYEEEE. This CDR3 is 19 amino acids long. J was trimmed by 2 bases and V by 1 base; bases with no gene match: 15. CDR3 protein: CASSLYWSRDRYPYNEQFF. The DNA for the CDR3 is TGTGCCAGCAGCTTGTATTGGAGTAGGGACAGATATCCCTACAATGAGCAGTTCTTC.

This chain connects TRBV29-1 to TRBJ1-2; 9 positions agree with TRBD1. Germline V gene lookup returns CDR1 SQVTM and CDR2 ANQGSEA. This CDR3 comprises 15 residues. Trimming removed 7 bases from V and 4 bases from J; junction bases left unmatched: 13. The CDR3 protein is CSAGTGSSGVYGYTF. In nucleotides, the CDR3 is TGCAGCGCCGGGACAGGGTCATCAGGTGTCTATGGCTACACCTTC.

This chain joins TRBV19 and TRBJ2-1; D remains ambiguous. The CDR3 length is 13 residues. Deletions cut 4 bases from V and 9 bases from J, with 13 bases between. CDR1 and CDR2 from the germline V gene are LNHDA and SQIVND (reference sequence). The CDR3: CASSSPPVREQFF. The CDR3 DNA reads TGTGCCAGTAGTAGCCCCCCAGTACGTGAGCAGTTCTTC.

V gene TRBV3-1 (or the pseudogene TRBV3-2) combines with J gene TRBJ1-3, with TRBD1 identical over 7 bases. The ends lost 5 bases at V and 4 bases at J; junction bases unmatched: 5. Germline V gene data show CDR1 as LGHDT and CDR2 as YNNKEL (reference sequence). This CDR3 is built from 14 residues. The CDR3 coding sequence is TGTGCCAGCAGCTTCGACAGGGTGGGAAACACCATATATTTT. Translated: CASSFDRVGNTIYF.

V gene TRBV28 combines with J gene TRBJ2-7; unclear D gene. Germline CDR1 reads MDHEN; CDR2 reads SYDVKM. Trimming removed 7 bases at V and 1 base at J, with 14 bases between. The CDR3 extends over 14 amino acids. This CDR3 is CASTQDRVSYEQYF. The DNA of the CDR3 is TGTGCCAGCACCCAAGATCGGGTATCCTACGAGCAGTACTTC.

This clone occurred once. The genes are TRBV24-1 and TRBJ1-2; 7 nucleotides agree with TRBD1. Germline lookup yields CDR1 KGHDR and CDR2 SFDVKD. The CDR3 is 15 residues long. Trimming cost V 4 bases and J 7 bases; bases outside gene matches: 11. The CDR3 is CATSDPVAGGGGYTF. The CDR3 region has the DNA TGTGCCACCAGTGACCCGGTGGCAGGGGGAGGTGGCTACACCTTC.

The rearrangement joins TRBV27 to TRBJ2-7, with 9 bases matching TRBD1. V lost 4 bases to trimming and J lost 8 bases; unmatched junction nucleotides: 9. Germline V gene sequence: CDR1 MNHEY, CDR2 SMNVEV (reference sequence). The CDR3 is 14 amino acids. This CDR3 reads CASSWARDRDQQYF. In DNA form, the CDR3 reads TGTGCCAGCAGTTGGGCCCGGGACAGGGATCAGCAGTACTTC.

The chain couples TRBV10-2 to TRBJ1-1, with D possibly matching TRBD1 (5 bases). Trimming removed 8 bases from V and 4 bases from J, with 14 bases in between. CDR1 is WSHSY and CDR2 is SAAADI in the germline V gene. This CDR3 is built from 13 residues. The CDR3 region is CASRQFKSTEAFF. In DNA, the CDR3 is TGCGCCAGCCGACAGTTCAAGAGCACTGAAGCTTTCTTT.

This clone is a singleton in its sample. The junction does not match germline at one end; this may be a read error. Other DNA sequences in this sample translate to the same CDR3. The chain uses TRBV5-1 and TRBJ2-7, with 7 bases that match TRBD1. Per the germline V gene, CDR1 is SGHRS and CDR2 is YFSETQ. CDR3 length: 16 residues. The CDR3 loop is CASSLSRQGVGYEQYF. As DNA, the CDR3 is TGCGCTAGCAGCTTGAGTAGGCAGGGGGTCGGCTACGAGCAGTACTTC.

V usage is TRBV9 and J usage is TRBJ2-5; TRBD1 agrees at 8 bases. V shed 2 bases, J shed 4 bases, and the junction held 1 base outside the gene matches. This CDR3 is built from 13 residues. CDR1 and CDR2 from the germline V gene are SGDLS and YYNGEE. For the CDR3, the DNA is TGTGCCAGCAGCGTCGACAGGGGAGAGACCCAGTACTTC. Residues: CASSVDRGETQYF.

This clone showed up just a few times. The genes are TRBV6-2 or TRBV6-3 and TRBJ1-1; D might be TRBD1 (5 bases). This CDR3 is built from 15 residues. CDR1 is MNHEY, CDR2 SVGEGT, per germline. Trimming stripped 2 bases from V and 10 bases from J, with 20 bases between. CDR3 nucleotides: TGTGCCAGCAGTTACGTGGATAGACAGTTACCCCCAGCTTTCTTT. Its protein is CASSYVDRQLPPAFF.